This T cell receptor beta chain was identified in a study of T cells in narcolepsy (dated by TCRdb to between 2017 and 2018). A note on the overall study: Patients with narcolepsy type 1 or type 2 (NT1, NT2) and healthy control donors were enrolled in the study. The study used TCR Vbeta sequencing to track clonotypes in blood and CSF while looking for autoreactive T cells in narcolepsy patients that target self-antigens of hypocretin neurons (hypocretin, TRIB2).

Libraries were constructed by the immunoSEQ multiplex PCR assay. TCRdb stores this immuneACCESS table with in-frame sequences only. Part of the clones is absent; in the studies checked, under half of the shortfall reflects unresolved V genes, and no reason is known for the rest. For this sample there are approximately 30,000 clones; 80% appear just once. The ten largest make up about 0.95% of the sample. This clone showed up just once. No antigen is known for it. Base qualities are not at hand, and no much larger clone is one base apart. For TCR Vbeta sequencing, memory CD4+ T cells were sorted ex vivo from the peripheral blood of both healthy controls and narcolepsy patients. Overall study results and their limits: According to the report, autoreactive clonotypes were detected serially in the blood of the same patients and of different patients, but not in healthy controls. Plots that compared CSF and blood CD4+ T cell clonotypes from the same patient highlighted HCRT-specific and TRIB2-specific autoreactive clonotypes. No sequences matching autoreactive T cell clones were present in some of the blood memory CD4+ repertoires from patients and controls. Patients and controls had similar numbers of sequenced blood memory CD4+ clonotypes, with averages of roughly 38,000 in patients and 33,354 in controls.

The CDR3 has 15 amino acids, counting the end cysteine and phenylalanine. Only the CDR3 DNA stays, 45 bases, in frame from base 1. Germline trimming amounts to 2 bases on V and 2 bases on J, with 4 as the count of junction bases outside the gene matches. CDR1 and CDR2 are drawn from the germline V gene (reference sequence): MNHNY, SVGAGI. Specimen: memory (CD45RA-) CD4+ T cells from blood. The sample's cell subset or site label, in plain terms: memory T cells sorted ex vivo from peripheral blood. The V gene is TRBV6-6 and the J gene is TRBJ2-5; 8 bases in the middle match TRBD2. This clonotype was obtained from a human donor in good health. CDR3 region: CASSYPAGAQETQYF. The DNA sequence is TGTGCCAGCAGTTACCCAGCGGGGGCACAAGAGACCCAGTACTTC.